A selection of T cell receptor beta chains follows, all from one sample in a study of T cells in narcolepsy. Produced via immunoSEQ multiplex PCR; TCRdb's table is partial and in-frame only. The profile covers 30,000 to 35,000 clones, with roughly 90% appearing a single time and around 0.9% taken by the ten largest. The specimen was CD45RA- memory CD4+ T cells from PBMCs. Receptor source: a human donor with narcolepsy. Both conserved end residues are part of each CDR3. A D gene is named only where the DNA matches it firmly. Size is stated for part of the rows, as once, few or many counts, or as a class when the clone is expanded.

14 | - | - | TRBJ1-6 | TRBV2 | CASSVAGDNSPLHF | TGTGCCAGCAGTGTCGCAGGAGATAATTCACCCCTCCACTTT
15 | - | - | TRBJ1-1 | TRBV6-5 | CASSSFERLNTEAFF | TGTGCCAGCAGTTCCTTTGAACGTCTGAACACTGAAGCTTTCTTT
12 | - | - | TRBJ2-2 | TRBV6-5 | CASTKGSGELFF | TGTGCCAGCACCAAGGGTTCCGGGGAGCTGTTTTTT
12 | - | - | TRBJ1-5 | TRBV6-1 | CASSHRDQPQHF | TGTGCCAGCAGCCACAGGGATCAGCCCCAGCATTTT
12 | - | - | TRBJ1-6 | TRBV7-2 | CASSTANSPLHF | TGTGCCAGCAGCACCGCGAATTCACCCCTCCACTTT
15 | - | TRBD2 | TRBJ2-1 | TRBV5-4 | CASSVLAGGPNEQFF | TGTGCCAGCAGCGTATTAGCGGGGGGGCCAAATGAGCAGTTCTTC
14 | few | - | TRBJ1-1 | TRBV6-5 | CASSDWGENTEAFF | TGTGCCAGCAGTGATTGGGGGGAGAACACTGAAGCTTTCTTT
15 | - | - | TRBJ1-1 | TRBV10-3 | CAITPREGLFTEAFF | TGTGCCATCACCCCCCGGGAGGGATTGTTTACTGAAGCTTTCTTT
14 | - | TRBD1 | TRBJ2-2 | TRBV28 | CASSLIQGAGELFF | TGTGCCAGCAGTTTAATCCAGGGGGCCGGGGAGCTGTTTTTT
11 | - | - | TRBJ2-1 | TRBV11-2 | CASSLGNEQFF | TGTGCCAGCAGCTTAGGGAATGAGCAGTTCTTC
15 | once | TRBD2 | TRBJ2-3 | TRBV29-1 | CSVVGTTRTTDTQYF | TGCAGCGTTGTTGGGACTACCCGAACCACAGATACGCAGTATTTT
18 | - | TRBD2 | TRBJ2-7 | TRBV7-8 | CASSLAFRLAGGGYEQYF | TGTGCCAGCAGCTTAGCTTTTCGATTAGCGGGAGGGGGGTACGAGCAGTACTTC
14 | - | - | TRBJ2-7 | TRBV4-2 | CASSHTTGSYEQYF | TGTGCCAGCAGCCATACGACAGGCTCCTACGAGCAGTACTTC
17 | - | - | TRBJ1-5 | TRBV7-8 | CASSPQPSVGIDQPQHF | TGTGCCAGCAGCCCACAACCATCGGTGGGTATAGATCAGCCCCAGCATTTT
16 | - | - | TRBJ2-2 | TRBV9 | CASSPKGVGNTGELFF | TGTGCCAGCAGCCCCAAAGGGGTGGGAAACACCGGGGAGCTGTTTTTT
14 | - | - | TRBJ2-7 | TRBV5-4 | CASSLDRISYEQYF | TGTGCCAGCAGCTTGGACAGGATCTCCTACGAGCAGTACTTC
14 | - | - | TRBJ1-1 | TRBV19 | CASSLGVMNTEAFF | TGTGCCAGTAGCCTTGGGGTAATGAACACTGAAGCTTTCTTT
15 | - | - | TRBJ1-2 | TRBV7-9 | CASSTSLGRDHGYTF | TGTGCCAGCAGCACCTCCCTGGGCAGGGACCATGGCTACACCTTC
15 | - | TRBD2 | TRBJ2-1 | TRBV7-2 | CASSPLGLAGNEQFF | TGTGCCAGCAGCCCCCTGGGACTAGCGGGGAATGAGCAGTTCTTC
17 | - | TRBD2 | TRBJ2-3 | TRBV7-2 | CASSPRPLAGGADTQYF | TGTGCCAGCAGCCCCCGGCCCCTAGCGGGGGGGGCAGATACGCAGTATTTT
14 | - | TRBD1 | TRBJ1-1 | TRBV19 | CASSIQGANTEAFF | TGTGCCAGTAGTATACAGGGGGCGAACACTGAAGCTTTCTTT
15 | - | - | TRBJ1-2 | TRBV19 | CASRDRALAGYGYTF | TGTGCCAGCCGGGACCGAGCCTTAGCCGGCTATGGCTACACCTTC
16 | - | TRBD2 | TRBJ2-1 | TRBV27 | CASRVGLAGGWNEQFF | TGTGCCAGCAGGGTGGGACTAGCGGGAGGGTGGAATGAGCAGTTCTTC
12 | - | TRBD1 | TRBJ1-1 | TRBV6-1 | CASSRQGEKAFF | TGTGCCAGCAGCCGACAGGGAGAAAAAGCTTTCTTT
13 | - | - | TRBJ1-5 | TRBV5-5 | CASSQSAGQPQHF | TGTGCCAGCAGTCAATCGGCGGGGCAGCCCCAGCATTTT
15 | - | TRBD1 | TRBJ1-2 | TRBV5-1 | CASSLVAGGMDGYTF | TGCGCCAGCAGCTTGGTTGCAGGGGGCATGGATGGCTACACCTTC